These 8 T cell receptor beta chains were sequenced from one sample in a study of blood T cell repertoires in COVID-19. This table comes from immunoSEQ multiplex PCR, and its TCRdb copy is limited to in-frame clones, with some not included. The data contain over 200,000 clones, about 90% of them singletons. Sequenced input: peripheral blood. The origin of the receptors is a man aged 40-49 years with active or convalescent COVID-19.

The chain's CDR3 is CASSLGGNSPLHF. The CDR3 region has the DNA TGCGCCAGCAGCTTGGGTGGCAATTCACCCCTCCACTTT. This rearrangement joins TRBV5-1 to TRBJ1-6; D gene uncertain. The CDR3 is made up of 13 amino acids. The V gene lost 0 bases and the J gene lost 7 bases, with 5 bases spanning the gap. Germline loops: CDR1 SGHRS, CDR2 YFSETQ.

This chain connects TRBV28 to TRBJ2-6; 9 bases line up with TRBD1. J lost 0 bases, V lost 5 bases, and 17 bases had no gene match. Germline V lookup: CDR1 MDHEN, CDR2 SYDVKM. The CDR3 is 21 amino acids. Here the CDR3 DNA reads TGTGCCAGCAGTAGGTTCGTAGTAAGGGACAGGGTTATCTCTGGGGCCAACGTCCTGACTTTC. It encodes CASSRFVVRDRVISGANVLTF.

The chain uses TRBV7-9 and TRBJ2-7; D possibly corresponds to TRBD1 (5 bases). The CDR3 contains 14 residues. Trimming shortened V by 1 base and J by 2 bases, and 9 bases separated the two germline ends. Per germline, CDR1 SEHNR and CDR2 FQNEAQ (reference sequence). For the CDR3, the DNA is TGTGCCAGCAGCTTAGATACAGGAGCCTACGAGCAGTACTTC. It encodes CASSLDTGAYEQYF. Based on the CDR3 plus reference TRBV7-9 and TRBJ2-7, the full variable domain is DTGVSQNPRHKITKRGQNVTFRCDPISEHNRLYWYRQTLGQGPEFLTYFQNEAQLEKSRLLSDRFSAERPKGSFSTLEIQRTEQGDSAMYLCASSLDTGAYEQYFGPGTRLTVT.

The chain has TRBV15 and TRBJ2-3; TRBD2 agrees at 8 bases. Trimming removed 1 base from V and 6 bases from J; junction bases left unmatched: 12. The CDR3 length is 17 residues. Germline lookup yields CDR1 LNHNV and CDR2 YYDKDF (reference sequence). This CDR3 is CATSRVPAGASWDTQYF. As DNA, the CDR3 is TGTGCCACCAGCAGAGTCCCAGCGGGGGCTAGTTGGGATACGCAGTATTTT. Based on the CDR3 plus reference TRBV15 and TRBJ2-3, the full variable domain is DAMVIQNPRYQVTQFGKPVTLSCSQTLNHNVMYWYQQKSSQAPKLLFHYYDKDFNNEADTPDNFQSRRPNTSFCFLDIRSPGLGDTAMYLCATSRVPAGASWDTQYFGPGTRLTVL.

This clone has a single count. The rearrangement joins TRBV5-1 to TRBJ1-3, with D perhaps TRBD1 (5 bases). The CDR3 runs to 15 residues. Germline CDR1 is SGHRS and CDR2 is YFSETQ. V dropped 5 bases and J dropped 4 bases, with 16 bases sitting between them. The CDR3 here is CASSPFREGGNTIYF. CDR3 sequence (DNA): TGCGCCAGCAGTCCGTTCAGGGAAGGAGGAAACACCATATATTTT.

The V and J genes are TRBV21-1 and TRBJ2-7; the D call in the table, TRBD1, was not verified against the DNA. TRBV21-1 is classified as a pseudogene. The CDR3 spans 14 residues. The CDR3 spells CASSKAFLAGRYYF. CDR3 coding DNA: TGTGCCAGCAGCAAAGCCTTTCTGGCAGGTCGGTACTACTTC.

The chain links TRBV19 to TRBJ1-5; D ambiguous. This CDR3 has 16 amino acids. CDR1 is LNHDA and CDR2 is SQIVND in the germline V gene (reference sequence). V lost 8 bases and J 5 bases, leaving 22 bases between the germline ends. CDR3 amino acids: CASHNHSQVLYQPQHF. DNA of the CDR3: TGTGCCAGTCACAACCACAGTCAGGTCTTGTATCAGCCCCAGCATTTT.

The V call is TRBV5-4, the J call TRBJ2-1; D uncertain. Trimming removed 0 bases at V and 0 bases at J, with 7 bases between. The germline gives CDR1 SGHNT, CDR2 YYREEE (reference sequence). This CDR3 contains 15 residues. CDR3 amino acids: CASSLGPSSYNEQFF. In DNA, the CDR3 is TGTGCCAGCAGCTTGGGTCCCAGCTCCTACAATGAGCAGTTCTTC.